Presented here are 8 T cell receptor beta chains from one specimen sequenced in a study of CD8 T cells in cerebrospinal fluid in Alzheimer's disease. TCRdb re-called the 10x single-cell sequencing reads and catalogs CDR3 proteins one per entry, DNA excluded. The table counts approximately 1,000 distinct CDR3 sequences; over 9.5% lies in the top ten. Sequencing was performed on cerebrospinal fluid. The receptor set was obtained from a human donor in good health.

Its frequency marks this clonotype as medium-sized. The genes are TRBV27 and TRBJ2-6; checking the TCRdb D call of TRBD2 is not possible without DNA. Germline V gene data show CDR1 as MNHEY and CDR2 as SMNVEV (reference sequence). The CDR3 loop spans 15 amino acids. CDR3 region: CASSPRGSGANVLTF.

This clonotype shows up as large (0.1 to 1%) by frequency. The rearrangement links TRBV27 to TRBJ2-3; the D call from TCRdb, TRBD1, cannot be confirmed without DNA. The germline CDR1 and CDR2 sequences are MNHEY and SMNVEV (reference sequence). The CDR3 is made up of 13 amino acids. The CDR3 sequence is CASSPPPGDTQYF.

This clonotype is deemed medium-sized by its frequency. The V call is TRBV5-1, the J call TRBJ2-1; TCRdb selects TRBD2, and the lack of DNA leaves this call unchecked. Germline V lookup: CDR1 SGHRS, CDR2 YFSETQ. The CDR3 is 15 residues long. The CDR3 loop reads CASSLEGLAYNEQFF. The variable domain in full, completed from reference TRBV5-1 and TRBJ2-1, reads KAGVTQTPRYLIKTRGQQVTLSCSPISGHRSVSWYQQTPGQGLQFLFEYFSETQRNKGNFPGRFSGRQFSNSRSEMNVSTLELGDSALYLCASSLEGLAYNEQFFGPGTRLTVL.

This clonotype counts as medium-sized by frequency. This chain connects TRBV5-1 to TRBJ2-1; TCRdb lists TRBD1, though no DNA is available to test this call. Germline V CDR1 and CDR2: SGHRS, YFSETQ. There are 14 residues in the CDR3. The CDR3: CASEGGAQWDEQFF.

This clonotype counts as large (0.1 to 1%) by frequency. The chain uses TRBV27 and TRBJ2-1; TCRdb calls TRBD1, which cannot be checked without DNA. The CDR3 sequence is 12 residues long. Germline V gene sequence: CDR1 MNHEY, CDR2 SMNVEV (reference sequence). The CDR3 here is CASSPPQGGQFF.

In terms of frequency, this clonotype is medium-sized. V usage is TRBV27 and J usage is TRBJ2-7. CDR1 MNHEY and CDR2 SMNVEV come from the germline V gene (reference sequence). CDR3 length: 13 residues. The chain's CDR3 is CASRGSSLDEQYF.

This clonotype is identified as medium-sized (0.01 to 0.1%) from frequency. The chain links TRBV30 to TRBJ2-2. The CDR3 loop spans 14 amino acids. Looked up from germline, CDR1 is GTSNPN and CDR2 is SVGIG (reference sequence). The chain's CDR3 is CAWSVRPSTGELFF.

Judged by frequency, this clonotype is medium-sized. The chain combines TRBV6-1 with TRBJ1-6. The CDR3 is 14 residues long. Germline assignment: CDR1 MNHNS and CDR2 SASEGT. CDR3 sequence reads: CASATERFESPLHF.